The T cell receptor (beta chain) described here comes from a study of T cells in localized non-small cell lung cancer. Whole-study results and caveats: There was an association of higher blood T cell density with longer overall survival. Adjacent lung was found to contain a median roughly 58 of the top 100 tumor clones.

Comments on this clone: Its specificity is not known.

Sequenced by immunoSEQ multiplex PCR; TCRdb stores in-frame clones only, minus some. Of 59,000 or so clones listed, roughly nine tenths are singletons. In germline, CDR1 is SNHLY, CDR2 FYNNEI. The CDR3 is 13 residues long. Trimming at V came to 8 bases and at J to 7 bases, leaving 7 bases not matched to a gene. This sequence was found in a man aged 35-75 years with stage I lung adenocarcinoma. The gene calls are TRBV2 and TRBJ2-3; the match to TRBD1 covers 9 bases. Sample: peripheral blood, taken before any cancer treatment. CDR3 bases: TGTGCCAGCGGGGGACAGGGTAAAAATACGCAGTATTTT. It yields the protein CASGGQGKNTQYF. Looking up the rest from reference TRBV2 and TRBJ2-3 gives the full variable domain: EPEVTQTPSHQVTQMGQEVILRCVPISNHLYFYWYRQILGQKVEFLVSFYNNEISEKSEIFDDQFSVERPDGSNFTLKIRSTKLEDSAMYFCASGGQGKNTQYFGPGTRLTVL.